The TCR beta chain under discussion was sequenced for a study of cytomegalovirus exposure and HLA in healthy donors. Study results and caveats: Sequencing depth across donors, presence/absence analyses assumed, was roughly uniform. There were 160 or so TCR beta chains listed as cytomegalovirus-associated. It was only CMV serostatus that was available as immune exposure information. A later analysis found TCR association rates differed by HLA locus, highest for DRB1 and lowest for HLA-C.

Vbeta (60) and Jbeta (13) primers were used in the PCR. The method was immunoSEQ multiplex PCR; TCRdb's version includes in-frame clones alone and lacks a portion of them. Of over 35,000 clones listed, 50% to 75% are singletons. A word on this clone: Its antigen is currently unknown.

Trimming took 11 bases from V and 7 from J; bases not matched to a gene: 16. Germline V CDR1 and CDR2: MGHDK, SYGVNS. The CDR3 has 15 residues. The sequence was collected from a human donor in good health. V gene TRBV25-1 combines with J gene TRBJ2-1, with 8 bases matching TRBD2. The source material was PBMCs. CDR3 nucleotide sequence: TGTGCCGGGGATAAGCGGGGGAGGAGAAAGAATGAGCAGTTCTTC. Amino acids: CAGDKRGRRKNEQFF. Based on the CDR3 plus reference TRBV25-1 and TRBJ2-1, the full variable domain is EADIYQTPRYLVIGTGKKITLECSQTMGHDKMYWYQQDPGMELHLIHYSYGVNSTEKGDLSSESTVSRIRTEHFPLTLESARPSHTSQYLCAGDKRGRRKNEQFFGPGTRLTVL.